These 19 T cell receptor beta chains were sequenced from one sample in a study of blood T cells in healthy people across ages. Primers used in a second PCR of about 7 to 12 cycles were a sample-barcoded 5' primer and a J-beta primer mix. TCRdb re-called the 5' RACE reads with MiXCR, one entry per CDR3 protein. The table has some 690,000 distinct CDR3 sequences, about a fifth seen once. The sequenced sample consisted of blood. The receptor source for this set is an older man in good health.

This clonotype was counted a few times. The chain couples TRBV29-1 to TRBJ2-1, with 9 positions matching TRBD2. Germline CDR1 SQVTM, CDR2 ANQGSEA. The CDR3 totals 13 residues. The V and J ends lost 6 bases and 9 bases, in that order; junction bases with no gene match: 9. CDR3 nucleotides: TGCAGCGTCATAGCGGGAGTAGGGGGTGAGCAGTTCTTC. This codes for CSVIAGVGGEQFF.

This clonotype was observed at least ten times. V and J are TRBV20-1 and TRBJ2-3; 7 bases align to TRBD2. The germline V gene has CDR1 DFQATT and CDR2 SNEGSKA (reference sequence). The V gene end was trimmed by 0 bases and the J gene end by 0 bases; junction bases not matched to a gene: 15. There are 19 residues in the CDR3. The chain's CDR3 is CSARDSRAGVKSSTDTQYF. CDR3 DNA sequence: TGCAGTGCTAGAGATAGTAGGGCGGGAGTTAAATCCAGCACAGATACGCAGTATTTT.

The CDR3 nucleotides are TGTGCCAGCAGTCCCCCTAGCGTGGGGGGCGCCGGGGAGCTGTTTTTT. Protein product: CASSPPSVGGAGELFF. This rearrangement joins TRBV12-3 or TRBV12-4 to TRBJ2-2, with D perhaps assigned TRBD1 or TRBD2 (6 bases each). The V gene lost 5 bases and the J gene lost 6 bases, with 19 bases spanning the gap. The CDR3 loop spans 16 amino acids.

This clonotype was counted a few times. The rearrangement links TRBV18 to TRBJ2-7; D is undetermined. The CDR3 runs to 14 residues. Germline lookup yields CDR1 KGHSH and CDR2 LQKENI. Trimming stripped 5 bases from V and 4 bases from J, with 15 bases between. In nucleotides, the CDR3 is TGTGCCAGCTCATCGGACGCGGTCTTTTACGAGCAGTACGTC. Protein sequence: CASSSDAVFYEQYV.

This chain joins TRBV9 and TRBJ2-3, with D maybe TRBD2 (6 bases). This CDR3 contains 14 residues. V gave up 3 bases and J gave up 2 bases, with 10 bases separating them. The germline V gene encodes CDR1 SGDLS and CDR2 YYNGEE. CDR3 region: CASSEGLHTDTQYF. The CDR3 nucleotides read TGTGCCAGCAGCGAGGGACTCCACACAGATACGCAGTATTTT.

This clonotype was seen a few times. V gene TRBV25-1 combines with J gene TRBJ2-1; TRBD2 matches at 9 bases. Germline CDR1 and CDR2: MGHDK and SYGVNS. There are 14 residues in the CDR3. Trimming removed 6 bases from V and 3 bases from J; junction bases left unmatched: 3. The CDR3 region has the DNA TGTGCCAGCAGGAGCGGGGGGAACTACAATGAGCAGTTCTTC. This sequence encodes CASRSGGNYNEQFF.

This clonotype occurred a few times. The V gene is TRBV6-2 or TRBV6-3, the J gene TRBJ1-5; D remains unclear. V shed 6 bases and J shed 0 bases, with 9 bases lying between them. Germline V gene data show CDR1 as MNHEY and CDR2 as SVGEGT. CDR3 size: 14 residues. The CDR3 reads CASRESFSNQPQHF. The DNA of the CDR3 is TGTGCCAGCAGGGAAAGTTTTAGCAATCAGCCCCAGCATTTT.

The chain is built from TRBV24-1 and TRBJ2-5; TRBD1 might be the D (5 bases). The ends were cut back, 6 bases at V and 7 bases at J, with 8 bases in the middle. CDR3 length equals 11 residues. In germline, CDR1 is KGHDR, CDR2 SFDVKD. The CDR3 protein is CATSNRGTQYF. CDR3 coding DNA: TGTGCCACCAGTAATAGGGGGACCCAGTACTTC.

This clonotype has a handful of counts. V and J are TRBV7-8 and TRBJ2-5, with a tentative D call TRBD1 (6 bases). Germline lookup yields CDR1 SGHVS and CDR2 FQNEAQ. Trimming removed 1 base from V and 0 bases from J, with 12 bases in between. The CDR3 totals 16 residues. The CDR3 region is CASSLVGTRYQETQYF. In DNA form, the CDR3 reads TGTGCCAGCAGCTTAGTGGGGACAAGGTACCAAGAGACCCAGTACTTC.

This CDR3 reads CASSLSGTETQYF. In DNA form, the CDR3 reads TGTGCCAGCAGCTTATCAGGCACGGAGACCCAGTACTTC. The rearrangement joins TRBV7-2 to TRBJ2-5; D not resolved. Germline V gene sequence: CDR1 SGHTA, CDR2 FQGNSA. V dropped 2 bases and J dropped 5 bases, with 9 bases sitting between them. There are 13 residues in the CDR3.

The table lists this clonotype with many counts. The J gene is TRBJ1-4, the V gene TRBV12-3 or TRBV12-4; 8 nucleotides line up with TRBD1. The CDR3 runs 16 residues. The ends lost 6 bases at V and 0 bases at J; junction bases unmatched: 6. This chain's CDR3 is CASSQGTGATNEKLFF. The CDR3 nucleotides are TGTGCCAGCAGCCAAGGGACAGGTGCAACTAATGAAAAACTGTTTTTT.

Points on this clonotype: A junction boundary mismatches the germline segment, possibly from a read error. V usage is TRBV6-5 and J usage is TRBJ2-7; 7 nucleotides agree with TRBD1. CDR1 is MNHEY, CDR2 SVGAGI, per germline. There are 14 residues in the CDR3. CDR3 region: CASSYSRTGGLILF. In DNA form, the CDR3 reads TGTGCCAGCAGTTACTCGAGGACAGGCGGACTTATCCTCTTC.

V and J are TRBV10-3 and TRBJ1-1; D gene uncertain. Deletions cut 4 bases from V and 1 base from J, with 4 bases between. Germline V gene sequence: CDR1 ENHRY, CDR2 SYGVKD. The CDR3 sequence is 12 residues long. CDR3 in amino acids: CAISVGNTEAFF. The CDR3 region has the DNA TGTGCCATCAGTGTTGGGAACACTGAAGCTTTCTTT.

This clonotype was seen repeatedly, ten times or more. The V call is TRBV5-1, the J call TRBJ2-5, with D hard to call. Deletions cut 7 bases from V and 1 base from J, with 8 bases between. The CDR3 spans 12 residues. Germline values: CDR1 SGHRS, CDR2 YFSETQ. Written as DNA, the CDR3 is TGCGCCAGCCGACGCGTCCAAGAGACCCAGTACTTC. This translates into CASRRVQETQYF.

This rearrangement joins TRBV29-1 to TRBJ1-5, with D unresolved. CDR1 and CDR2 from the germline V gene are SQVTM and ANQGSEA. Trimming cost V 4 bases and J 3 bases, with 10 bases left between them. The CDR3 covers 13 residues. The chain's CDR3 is CSVVEGNNQPQHF. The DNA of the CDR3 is TGCAGCGTTGTTGAGGGTAACAATCAGCCCCAGCATTTT. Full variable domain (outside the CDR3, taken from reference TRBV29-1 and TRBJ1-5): SAVISQKPSRDICQRGTSLTIQCQVDSQVTMMFWYRQQPGQSLTLIATANQGSEATYESGFVIDKFPISRPNLTFSTLTVSNMSPEDSSIYLCSVVEGNNQPQHFGDGTRLSIL.

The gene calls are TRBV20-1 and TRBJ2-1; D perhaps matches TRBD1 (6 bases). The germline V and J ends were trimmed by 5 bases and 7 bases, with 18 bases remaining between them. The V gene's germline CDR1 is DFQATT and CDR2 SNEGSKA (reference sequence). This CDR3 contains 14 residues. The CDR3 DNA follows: TGCAGTGCTCGCGAGGGGGTAGCGACTAATGAGCAGTTCTTC. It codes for CSAREGVATNEQFF.

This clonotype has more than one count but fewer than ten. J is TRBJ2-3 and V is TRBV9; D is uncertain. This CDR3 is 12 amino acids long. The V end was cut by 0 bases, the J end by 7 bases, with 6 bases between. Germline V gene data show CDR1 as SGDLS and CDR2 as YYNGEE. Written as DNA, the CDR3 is TGTGCCAGCAGCGTAGATCAGAATACGCAGTATTTT. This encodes CASSVDQNTQYF.

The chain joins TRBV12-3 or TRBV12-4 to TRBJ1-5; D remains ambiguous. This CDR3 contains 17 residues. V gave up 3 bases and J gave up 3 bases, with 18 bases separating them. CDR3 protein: CASSFVLGPYSNQPQHF. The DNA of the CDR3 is TGTGCCAGCAGTTTCGTACTTGGGCCCTACTCCAATCAGCCCCAGCATTTT.

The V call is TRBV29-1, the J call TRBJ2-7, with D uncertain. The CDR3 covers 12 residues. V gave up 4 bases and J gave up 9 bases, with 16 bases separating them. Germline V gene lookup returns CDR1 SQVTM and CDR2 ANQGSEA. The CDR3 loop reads CSVVIGRTGQYF. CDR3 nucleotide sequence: TGCAGCGTTGTAATAGGCCGTACTGGGCAGTACTTC.